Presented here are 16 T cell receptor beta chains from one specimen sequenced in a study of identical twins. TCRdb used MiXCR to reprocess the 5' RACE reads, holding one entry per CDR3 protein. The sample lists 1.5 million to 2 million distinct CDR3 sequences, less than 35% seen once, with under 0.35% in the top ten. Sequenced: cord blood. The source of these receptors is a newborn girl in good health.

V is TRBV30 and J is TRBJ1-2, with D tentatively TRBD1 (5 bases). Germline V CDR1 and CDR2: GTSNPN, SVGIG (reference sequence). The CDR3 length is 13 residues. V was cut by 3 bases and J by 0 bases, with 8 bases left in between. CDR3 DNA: TGTGCCTGGAGCCGACAGTCTAACTATGGCTACACCTTC. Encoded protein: CAWSRQSNYGYTF.

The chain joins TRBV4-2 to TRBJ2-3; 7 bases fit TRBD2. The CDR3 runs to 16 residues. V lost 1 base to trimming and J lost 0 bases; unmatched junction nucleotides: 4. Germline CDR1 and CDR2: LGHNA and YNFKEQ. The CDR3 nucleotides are TGTGCCAGCAGCCAAGGGGGCGGGAGTAGCACAGATACGCAGTATTTT. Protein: CASSQGGGSSTDTQYF.

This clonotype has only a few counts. The DNA for the CDR3 is TGTGCCAGCAGTGGGGGCGGAGTACCCAGAGATGGCTACACCTTC. Amino acids: CASSGGGVPRDGYTF. The J gene is TRBJ1-2, the V gene TRBV25-1, with a tentative D call TRBD1 (5 bases). The V and J ends lost 4 bases and 6 bases respectively, with 18 bases between them. Germline CDR1 reads MGHDK; CDR2 reads SYGVNS. CDR3 size: 15 residues.

The CDR3 reads CASSHFRQEYATNEKLFF. As DNA, the CDR3 is TGTGCCAGCAGCCACTTTCGACAGGAATATGCAACTAATGAAAAACTGTTTTTT. The chain recombines TRBV3-1 with TRBJ1-4; perhaps TRBD1 as D (6 bases). Trimming shortened V by 3 bases and J by 0 bases, and 17 bases separated the two germline ends. The CDR3 is made up of 18 amino acids. Germline V lookup: CDR1 LGHDT, CDR2 YNNKEL (reference sequence).

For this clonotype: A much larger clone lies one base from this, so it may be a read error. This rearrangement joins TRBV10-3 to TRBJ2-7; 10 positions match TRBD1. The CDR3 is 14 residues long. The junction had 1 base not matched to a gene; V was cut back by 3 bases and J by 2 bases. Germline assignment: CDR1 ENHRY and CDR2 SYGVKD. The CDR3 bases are TGTGCCATCAGTGACGGACAGGGGGCCTACGAGCAGTACTTC. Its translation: CAISDGQGAYEQYF.

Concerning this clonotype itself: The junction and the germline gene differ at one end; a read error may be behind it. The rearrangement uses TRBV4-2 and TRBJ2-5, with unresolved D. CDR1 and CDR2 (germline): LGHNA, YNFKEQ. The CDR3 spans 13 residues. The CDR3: CANSQVIGETQYF. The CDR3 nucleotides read TGTGCCAACAGCCAAGTCATCGGGGAGACCCAGTACTTC.

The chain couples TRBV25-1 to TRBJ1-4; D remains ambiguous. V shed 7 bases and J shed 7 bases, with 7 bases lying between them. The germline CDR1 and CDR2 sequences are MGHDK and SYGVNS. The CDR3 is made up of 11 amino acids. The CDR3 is CASKYAEKLFF. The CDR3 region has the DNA TGTGCCAGCAAGTATGCTGAAAAACTGTTTTTT.

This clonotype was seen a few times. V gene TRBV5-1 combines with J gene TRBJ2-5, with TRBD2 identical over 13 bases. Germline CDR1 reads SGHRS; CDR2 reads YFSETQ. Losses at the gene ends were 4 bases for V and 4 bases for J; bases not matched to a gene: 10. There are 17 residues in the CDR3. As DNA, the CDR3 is TGCGCCAGCAGCGGCCGGGGACTAGCGGGATCGGGAGAGACCCAGTACTTC. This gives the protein CASSGRGLAGSGETQYF.

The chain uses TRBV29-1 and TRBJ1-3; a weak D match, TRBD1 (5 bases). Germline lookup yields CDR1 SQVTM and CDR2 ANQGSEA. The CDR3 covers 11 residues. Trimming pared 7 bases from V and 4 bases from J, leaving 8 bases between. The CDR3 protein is CSAGRGNTIYF. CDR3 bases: TGCAGCGCAGGGAGGGGAAACACCATATATTTT.

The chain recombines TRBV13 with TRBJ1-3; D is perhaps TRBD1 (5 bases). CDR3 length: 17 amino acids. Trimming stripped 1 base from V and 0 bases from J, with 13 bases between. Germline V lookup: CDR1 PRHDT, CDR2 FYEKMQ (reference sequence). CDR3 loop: CASSLEAGRPSGNTIYF. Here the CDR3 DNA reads TGTGCCAGCAGCTTAGAGGCAGGGAGGCCCTCTGGAAACACCATATATTTT.

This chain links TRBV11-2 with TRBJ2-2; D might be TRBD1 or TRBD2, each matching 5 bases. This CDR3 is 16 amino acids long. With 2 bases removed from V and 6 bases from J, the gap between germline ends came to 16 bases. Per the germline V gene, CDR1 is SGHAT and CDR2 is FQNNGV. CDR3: CASSLSGLAGPGELFF. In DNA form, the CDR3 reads TGTGCCAGCAGCTTATCGGGGCTAGCTGGTCCCGGGGAGCTGTTTTTT.

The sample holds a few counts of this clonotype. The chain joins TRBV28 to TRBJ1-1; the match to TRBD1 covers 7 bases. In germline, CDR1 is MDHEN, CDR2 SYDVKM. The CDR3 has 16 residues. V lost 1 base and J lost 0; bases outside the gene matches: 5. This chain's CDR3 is CASSLLGQDLNTEAFF. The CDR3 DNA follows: TGTGCCAGCAGTTTATTAGGACAGGACTTGAACACTGAAGCTTTCTTT.

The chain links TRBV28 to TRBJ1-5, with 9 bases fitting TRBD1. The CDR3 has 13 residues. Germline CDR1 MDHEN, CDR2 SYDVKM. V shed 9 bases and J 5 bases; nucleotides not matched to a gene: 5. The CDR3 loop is CASQQGADQPQHF. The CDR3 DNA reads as TGTGCCAGTCAACAGGGGGCGGATCAGCCCCAGCATTTT.

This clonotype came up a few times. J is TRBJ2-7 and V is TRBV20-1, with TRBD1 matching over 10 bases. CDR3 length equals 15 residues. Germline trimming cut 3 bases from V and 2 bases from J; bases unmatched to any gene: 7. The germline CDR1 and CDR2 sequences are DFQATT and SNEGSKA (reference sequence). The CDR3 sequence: CSARGTGVRTYEQYF. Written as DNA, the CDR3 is TGCAGTGCTAGGGGGACAGGGGTGAGGACCTACGAGCAGTACTTC.

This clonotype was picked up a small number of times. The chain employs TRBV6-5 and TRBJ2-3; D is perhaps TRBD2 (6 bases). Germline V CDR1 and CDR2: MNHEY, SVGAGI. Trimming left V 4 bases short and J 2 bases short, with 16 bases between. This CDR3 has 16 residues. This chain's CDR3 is CASSSPRRAATDTQYF. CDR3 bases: TGTGCCAGCAGTTCTCCCAGGAGGGCCGCCACAGATACGCAGTATTTT.

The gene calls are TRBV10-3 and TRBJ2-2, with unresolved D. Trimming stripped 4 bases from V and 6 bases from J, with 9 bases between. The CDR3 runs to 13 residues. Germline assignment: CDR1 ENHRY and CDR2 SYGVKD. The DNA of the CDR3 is TGTGCCATCAGTGGAACAGCGTCCGGGGAGCTGTTTTTT. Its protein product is CAISGTASGELFF.